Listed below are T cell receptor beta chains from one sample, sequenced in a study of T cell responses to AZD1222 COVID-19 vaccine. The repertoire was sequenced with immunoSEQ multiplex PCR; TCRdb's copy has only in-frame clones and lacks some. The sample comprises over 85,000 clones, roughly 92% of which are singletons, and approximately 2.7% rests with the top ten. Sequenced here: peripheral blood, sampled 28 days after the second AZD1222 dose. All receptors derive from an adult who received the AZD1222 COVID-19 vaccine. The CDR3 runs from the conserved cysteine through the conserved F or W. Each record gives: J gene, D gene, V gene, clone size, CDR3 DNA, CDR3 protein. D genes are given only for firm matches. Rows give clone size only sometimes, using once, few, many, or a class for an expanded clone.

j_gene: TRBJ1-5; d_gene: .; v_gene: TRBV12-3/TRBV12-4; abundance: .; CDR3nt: TGTGCCAGCAGTGCCGATGGACGGTTTCCCCAGCATTTT; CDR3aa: CASSADGRFPQHF
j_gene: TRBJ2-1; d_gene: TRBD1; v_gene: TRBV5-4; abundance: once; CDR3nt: TGTGCCAGCAGCCCCCGGGACAGAATCTACAATGAGCAGTTCTTC; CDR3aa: CASSPRDRIYNEQFF
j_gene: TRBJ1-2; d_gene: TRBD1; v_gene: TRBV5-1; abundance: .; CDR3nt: TGCGCCAGCAGCCTCGGGACAGGGCTCGGCTACACCTTC; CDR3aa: CASSLGTGLGYTF
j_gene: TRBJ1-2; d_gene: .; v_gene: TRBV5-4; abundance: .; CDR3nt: TGTGCCAGCAGCTTCCGGGCTACTAACTATGGCTACACCTTC; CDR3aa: CASSFRATNYGYTF
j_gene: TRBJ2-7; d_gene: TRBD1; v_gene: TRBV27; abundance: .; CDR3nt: TGTGCCAGCAGACGGACCGCGGGGACAGGGGCTATCTACGAGCAGTACTTC; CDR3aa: CASRRTAGTGAIYEQYF
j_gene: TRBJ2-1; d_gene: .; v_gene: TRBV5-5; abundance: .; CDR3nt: TGTGCCAGCAGCTTCATCAGGGTTTCATCCAATGAGCAGTTCTTC; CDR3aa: CASSFIRVSSNEQFF
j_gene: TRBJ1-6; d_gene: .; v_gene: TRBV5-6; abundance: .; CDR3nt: TGTGCCAGCAGCTTGATCAATTCACCCCTCCACTTT; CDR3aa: CASSLINSPLHF
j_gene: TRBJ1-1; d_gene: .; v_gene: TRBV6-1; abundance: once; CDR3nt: TGTGCCAGCAGTGAAAATAGGGATACTGAAGCTTTCTTT; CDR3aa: CASSENRDTEAFF
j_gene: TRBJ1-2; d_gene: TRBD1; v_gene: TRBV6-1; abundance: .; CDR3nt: TGTGCCAGCAGTGATGGATTTAGGGGGCGCGGAAACTATGGCTACACCTTC; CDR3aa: CASSDGFRGRGNYGYTF
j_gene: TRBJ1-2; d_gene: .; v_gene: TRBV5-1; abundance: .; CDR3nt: TGCGCCAGCAGCTTGGGGGAGGGAGACTATGGCTACACCTTC; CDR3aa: CASSLGEGDYGYTF
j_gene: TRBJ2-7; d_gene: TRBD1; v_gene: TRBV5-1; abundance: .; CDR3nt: TGCGCCAGCAGCTTGAGAAGTCGGACAGGGCTCATGAGCTACGAGCAGTACTTC; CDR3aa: CASSLRSRTGLMSYEQYF
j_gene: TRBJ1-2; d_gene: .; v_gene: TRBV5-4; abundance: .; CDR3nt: TGTGCCAGCAGCCCCAGGACCGACTATGGCTACACCTTC; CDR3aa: CASSPRTDYGYTF
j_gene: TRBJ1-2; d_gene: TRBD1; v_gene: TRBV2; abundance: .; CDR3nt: TGTGCCACATGGACGACAGGGCGGAACTATGGCTACACCTTC; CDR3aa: CATWTTGRNYGYTF
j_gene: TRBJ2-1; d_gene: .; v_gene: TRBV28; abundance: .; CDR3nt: TGTGCCAGCAAACAAGGAGCGGATTCCTACAATGAGCAGTTCTTC; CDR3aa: CASKQGADSYNEQFF
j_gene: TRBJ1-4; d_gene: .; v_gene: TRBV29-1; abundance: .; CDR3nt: TGCAGCGCCTCCTGGGGCAGCCTTAATGAAAAACTGTTTTTT; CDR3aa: CSASWGSLNEKLFF
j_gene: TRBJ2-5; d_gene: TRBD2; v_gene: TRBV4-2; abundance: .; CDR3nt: TGTGCCACTAGCGGGGGTCCGGGGGAGACCCAGTACTTC; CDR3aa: CATSGGPGETQYF
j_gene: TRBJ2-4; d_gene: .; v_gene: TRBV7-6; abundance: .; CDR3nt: TGTGCCAGCAGCCAAGGGACCGCTCTAGCCAAAAACATTCAGTACTTC; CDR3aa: CASSQGTALAKNIQYF
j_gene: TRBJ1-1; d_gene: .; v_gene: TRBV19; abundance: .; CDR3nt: TGTGCCACCAGGGGTCGCACTGAAGCTTTCTTT; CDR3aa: CATRGRTEAFF
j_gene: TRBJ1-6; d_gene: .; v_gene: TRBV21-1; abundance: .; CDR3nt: TGTGCTCCGGACTGCGTTGGGTCACCCCTCCACTTT; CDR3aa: CAPDCVGSPLHF
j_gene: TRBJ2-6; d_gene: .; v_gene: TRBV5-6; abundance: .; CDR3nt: TGTGCCAGCAGCTGGCTACAAGTCTCTGGGGCCAACGTCCTGACTTTC; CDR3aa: CASSWLQVSGANVLTF
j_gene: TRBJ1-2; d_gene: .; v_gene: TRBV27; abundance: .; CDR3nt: TGTGCCAGCACCGCTATCGGTGGGGTGGCTGGCTACACCTTC; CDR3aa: CASTAIGGVAGYTF
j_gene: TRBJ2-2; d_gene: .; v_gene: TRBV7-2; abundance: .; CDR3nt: TGTGCCAGCAGCTTAGGAAACTATGGGGAGCTGTTTTTT; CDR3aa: CASSLGNYGELFF
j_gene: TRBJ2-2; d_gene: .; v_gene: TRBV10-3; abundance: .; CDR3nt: TGTGCCATCAGCGCTCAGGGGGTGCGGGGCACCGGGGAGCTGTTTTTT; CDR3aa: CAISAQGVRGTGELFF
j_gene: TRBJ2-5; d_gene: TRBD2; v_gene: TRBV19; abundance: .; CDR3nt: TGTGCCAGTAGTAAGCGGGGGGGCGTAGAGACCCAGTACTTC; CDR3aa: CASSKRGGVETQYF
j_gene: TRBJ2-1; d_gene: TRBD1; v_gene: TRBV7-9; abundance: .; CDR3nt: TGTGCCAGCGGGGACAGGGGTAACAATGAGCAGTTCTTC; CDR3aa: CASGDRGNNEQFF
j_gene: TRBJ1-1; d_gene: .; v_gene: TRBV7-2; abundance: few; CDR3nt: TGTGCCAGCAGCCCCCGGAACGTCCACACTGAAGCTTTCTTT; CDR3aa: CASSPRNVHTEAFF
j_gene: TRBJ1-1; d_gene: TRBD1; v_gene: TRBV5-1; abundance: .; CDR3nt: TGCGCCAGCAGCGCACAGGGGTATGCCACTGAAGCTTTCTTT; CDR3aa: CASSAQGYATEAFF
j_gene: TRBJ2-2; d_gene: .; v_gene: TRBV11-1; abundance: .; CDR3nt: TGTGCCAGCAGGAAGACTAGGGGGAACACCGGGGAGCTGTTTTTT; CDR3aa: CASRKTRGNTGELFF
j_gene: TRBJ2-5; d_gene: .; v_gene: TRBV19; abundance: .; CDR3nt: TGTGCCAGTAGTATCAGTCCGGGACAAGAGACCCAGTACTTC; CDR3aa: CASSISPGQETQYF
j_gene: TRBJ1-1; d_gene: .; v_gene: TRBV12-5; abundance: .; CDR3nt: TGTGCTAGTGGTGACACTGGGGGTTCCTCGAACACTGAAGCTTTCTTT; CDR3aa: CASGDTGGSSNTEAFF
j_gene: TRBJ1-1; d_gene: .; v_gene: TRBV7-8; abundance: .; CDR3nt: TGTGCCAGCAGCTTAAGGGAGCGGGCTGAAGCTTTCTTT; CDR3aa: CASSLRERAEAFF
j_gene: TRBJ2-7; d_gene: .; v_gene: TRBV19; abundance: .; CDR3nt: TGTGCCAGTAGTATAGATCCTATCGGAGGGGGCTTCTACGAGCAGTACTTC; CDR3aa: CASSIDPIGGGFYEQYF
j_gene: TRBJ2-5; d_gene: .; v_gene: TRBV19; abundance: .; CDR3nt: TGTGCCAGTAGTAGCCCGACAGGGAGGGAGACCCAGTACTTC; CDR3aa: CASSSPTGRETQYF
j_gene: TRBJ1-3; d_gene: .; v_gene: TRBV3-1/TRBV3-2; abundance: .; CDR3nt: TGTGCCAGCAGCCAGGAGCTCTCTGGAAACACCATATATTTT; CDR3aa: CASSQELSGNTIYF
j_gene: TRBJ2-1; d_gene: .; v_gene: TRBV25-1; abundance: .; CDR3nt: TGTGCCAGCAGTGCCCGACTTTCCACAAGCTCCTACAATGAGCAGTTCTTC; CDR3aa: CASSARLSTSSYNEQFF
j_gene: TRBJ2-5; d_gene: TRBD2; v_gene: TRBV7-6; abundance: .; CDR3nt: TGTGCCAGCAGCACCCCCGGACTAGCGAGTCAAGAGACCCAGTACTTC; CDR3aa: CASSTPGLASQETQYF
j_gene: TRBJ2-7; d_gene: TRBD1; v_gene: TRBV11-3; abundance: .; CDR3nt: TGTGCCAGCAGCTTGCTCCGGACAGGGCCATCCTACGAGCAGTACTTC; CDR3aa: CASSLLRTGPSYEQYF
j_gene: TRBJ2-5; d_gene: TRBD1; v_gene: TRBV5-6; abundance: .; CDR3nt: TGTGCCAGCACTCCGACAGGGCTTGGGGAGACCCAGTACTTC; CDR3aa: CASTPTGLGETQYF
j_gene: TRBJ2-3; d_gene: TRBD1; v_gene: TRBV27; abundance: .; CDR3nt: TGTGCCAGCAGTTTTGGCAGGGGGTTAGATACGCAGTATTTT; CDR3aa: CASSFGRGLDTQYF
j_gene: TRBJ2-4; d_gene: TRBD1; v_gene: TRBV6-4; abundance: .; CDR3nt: TGTGCCAGCAGTGACCACTTACCGGGACAGGGGGCGAGCATTCAGTACTTC; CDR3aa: CASSDHLPGQGASIQYF
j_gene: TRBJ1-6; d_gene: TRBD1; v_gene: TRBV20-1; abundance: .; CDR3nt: TGCAGTGCTAGTGCGCCGACAGGGGGCGGTTTAAGGAATTCACCCCTCCACTTT; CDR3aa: CSASAPTGGGLRNSPLHF
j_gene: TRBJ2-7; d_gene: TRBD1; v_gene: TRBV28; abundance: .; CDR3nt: TGTGCCAGCAGTTTAAGGGACAGGGACTCTGGCGAGCAGTACTTC; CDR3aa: CASSLRDRDSGEQYF
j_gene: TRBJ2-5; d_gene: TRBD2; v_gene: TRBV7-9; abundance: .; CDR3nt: TGTGCCAGCAGCTCTCCGGGGGGGCAGTACCAAGAGACCCAGTACTTC; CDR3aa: CASSSPGGQYQETQYF
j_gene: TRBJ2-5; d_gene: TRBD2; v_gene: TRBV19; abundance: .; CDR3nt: TGTGCCAGTAGTCCTCGAGGTAGCGGGGGGGCGGGGACCCAGTACTTC; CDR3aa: CASSPRGSGGAGTQYF
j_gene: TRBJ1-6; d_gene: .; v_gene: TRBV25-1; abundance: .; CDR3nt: TGTGCCAGCAGTCTGGACAACTATAATTCACCCCTCCACTTT; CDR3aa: CASSLDNYNSPLHF
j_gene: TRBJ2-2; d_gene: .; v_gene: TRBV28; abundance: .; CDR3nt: TGTGCCAGCACCCGAGCCGGGGCCGGGGAGCTGTTTTTT; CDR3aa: CASTRAGAGELFF
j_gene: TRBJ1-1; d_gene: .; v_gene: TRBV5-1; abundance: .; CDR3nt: TGCGCCAGCAGCAAATGGGTCGGAACTGAAGCTTTCTTT; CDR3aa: CASSKWVGTEAFF
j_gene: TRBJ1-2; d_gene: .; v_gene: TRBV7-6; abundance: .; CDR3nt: TGTGCCAGCAGCTTAGAAGCGGGGCCTAACTATGGCTACACCTTC; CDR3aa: CASSLEAGPNYGYTF
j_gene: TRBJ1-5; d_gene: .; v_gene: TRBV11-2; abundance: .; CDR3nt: TGTGCCAGCAGCTTAGTCCCCCGCCTGGGGAGCAATCAGCCCCAGCATTTT; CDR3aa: CASSLVPRLGSNQPQHF
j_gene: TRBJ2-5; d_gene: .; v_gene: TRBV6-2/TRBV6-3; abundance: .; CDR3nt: TGTGCCAGCAGTTATCCCGGACAGCTTCAAGAGACCCAGTACTTC; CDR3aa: CASSYPGQLQETQYF
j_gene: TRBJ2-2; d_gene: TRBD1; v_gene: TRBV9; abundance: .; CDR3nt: TGTGCCACTCGACAGGGCCGGACCGGGGAGCTGTTTTTT; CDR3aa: CATRQGRTGELFF
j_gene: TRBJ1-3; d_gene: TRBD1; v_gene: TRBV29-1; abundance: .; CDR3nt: TGCAGCGTTGAAGGACAGGGGGGAAACACCATATATTTT; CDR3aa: CSVEGQGGNTIYF